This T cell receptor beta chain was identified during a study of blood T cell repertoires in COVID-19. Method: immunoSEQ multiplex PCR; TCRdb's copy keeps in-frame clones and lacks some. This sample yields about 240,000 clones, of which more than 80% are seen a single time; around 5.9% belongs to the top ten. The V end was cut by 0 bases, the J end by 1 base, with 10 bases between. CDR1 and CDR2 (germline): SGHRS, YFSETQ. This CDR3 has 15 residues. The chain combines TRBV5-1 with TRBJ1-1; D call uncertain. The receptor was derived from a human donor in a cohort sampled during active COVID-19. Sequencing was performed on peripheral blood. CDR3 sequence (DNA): TGCGCCAGCAGCTTGGGGTCACCCAGGAACACTGAAGCTTTCTTT. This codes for CASSLGSPRNTEAFF.